This T cell receptor (beta chain) derives from a study of T cell responses to AZD1222 COVID-19 vaccine. Study-wide results and limits: Only 5 or 6 people who got AZD1222 tested seropositive at baseline.

The CDR3 totals 18 residues. Germline CDR1 and CDR2: LGHDT and YNNKEL (reference sequence). V lost 7 bases to trimming and J lost 1 base; unmatched junction nucleotides: 11. Of note for this clone: The antigen remains undetermined.

Sequencing used immunoSEQ multiplex PCR; TCRdb keeps in-frame clones, though not all of them. The data contain 140,000 to 150,000 clones, roughly 91% of them singletons. The receptor was isolated from an adult in good health. The chain carries TRBV3-1 (or the pseudogene TRBV3-2) and TRBJ1-3; 12 bases are shared with TRBD1. The sample in question was peripheral blood, obtained on day 0 of AZD1222 vaccination. The CDR3 region is CASTPGQGAKFSGNTIYF. In DNA, the CDR3 is TGTGCCAGCACCCCGGGACAGGGGGCCAAATTTTCTGGAAACACCATATATTTT.